This TCR beta chain was documented in a study of shared clonotypes between healthy human individuals. As for the study in general: CD4 naive and memory got three plates each, CD8 naive two, CD8 memory one.

Some clones are missing from TCRdb's copy, which holds only in-frame ones; the method was immunoSEQ multiplex PCR. This table holds some 1,100,000 clones, around 78% found once. Regarding the study as a whole: Researchers sampled only blood; tissue repertoires likely differ. The four-donor shared clonotypes exceeded non-shared clonotypes in generation probability, with non-shared ones scoring lower.

Germline lookup yields CDR1 SGHNT and CDR2 YYREEE (reference sequence). This CDR3 is 15 amino acids long. With V trimmed by 3 bases and J by 1 base, 5 bases remained unmatched. Turning to this clone: No antigen is known for it.

The origin of this receptor is a man aged 18 to 30 in good health. Some clones in this sample may be carry-over from other donors' samples. The rearrangement joins TRBV5-4 to TRBJ2-7, with 9 nucleotides matching TRBD1. Sequencing was carried out using memory CD4+ T cells from PBMCs. Stated subset: CD45RA-negative fraction. CDR3 in DNA: TGTGCCAGCAGCTCCCGACAGGGGGATTCCTACGAGCAGTACTTC. Residues: CASSSRQGDSYEQYF.